A single sample is the source of the 4 T cell receptor beta chains below, sequenced in a study of shared clonotypes between healthy human individuals. Clones were sequenced by immunoSEQ multiplex PCR, and TCRdb holds only the in-frame ones, with some missing. The top ten hold 1% to 1.3% of the sample, which has about 2 million clones, just under 95% seen once. Terminally differentiated effector memory CD45RA+ cells were left out of the naive CD8 fraction, which was CD45RO-negative and positively selected for CCR7. Sequenced sample: naive CD8+ T cells sorted from blood. The receptors were sampled from a young man in good health.

The rearrangement uses TRBV5-1 and TRBJ2-7; 11 nucleotides align to TRBD1. V dropped 4 bases and J dropped 3; count of bases not matched to a gene: 12. Germline V CDR1 and CDR2: SGHRS, YFSETQ. The CDR3 is 17 residues long. CDR3: CASSMSSGTGGIYEQYF. DNA of the CDR3: TGCGCCAGCAGCATGTCCTCCGGGACAGGGGGGATCTACGAGCAGTACTTC.

The V and J genes are TRBV5-1 and TRBJ2-7; D might be TRBD1 (5 bases). This CDR3 is built from 14 residues. The germline V gene has CDR1 SGHRS and CDR2 YFSETQ. V dropped 1 base and J dropped 6 bases, with 14 bases sitting between them. CDR3 amino acids: CASSLTGHTGEQYF. The CDR3 DNA reads as TGCGCCAGCAGCTTGACAGGACATACGGGCGAGCAGTACTTC.

Turning to this clone: The same CDR3 is also encoded by other DNA sequences in this sample. This CDR3 is CASSLTGTNQPQHF. CDR3 sequence (DNA): TGTGCCAGCAGTTTAACCGGCACCAATCAGCCCCAGCATTTT. This chain joins TRBV27 and TRBJ1-5; D is uncertain. The CDR3 extends over 14 amino acids. V was trimmed by 2 bases and J by 3 bases, leaving 8 bases between them. Germline values: CDR1 MNHEY, CDR2 SMNVEV (reference sequence).

V gene TRBV21-1 combines with J gene TRBJ2-1; the D call in the table, TRBD2, was not verified against the DNA. TRBV21-1 is reported as a pseudogene. This CDR3 region has 12 residues. In DNA, the CDR3 is TGTGCCGGGGGGAATACCTACAATGAGCAGTTCTTC. It specifies CAGGNTYNEQFF.